This T cell receptor beta chain derives from a study of glioma-infiltrating T cells after dendritic cell vaccination. On the study more broadly: Autologous tumor lysate-pulsed dendritic cell vaccination was given between the early 2000s and the early 2010s. Three intradermal dendritic cell vaccine injections were given every two weeks.

Stated time point: after dendritic cell vaccination, including at tumor progression/relapse. The primer mix had 60 V beta and 13 J beta primers. The repertoire was sequenced with immunoSEQ multiplex PCR; TCRdb's copy has only in-frame clones and lacks some. The sample comprises 80,000 to 95,000 clones, 85% of which are singletons, and around 8% rests with the top ten. Per germline, CDR1 MDHEN and CDR2 SYDVKM. The CDR3 runs to 14 residues. V lost 8 bases, J lost 4 bases, and 10 bases stayed unmatched. The sample in question was blood, obtained after dendritic cell vaccination. The origin of this receptor is a human donor with glioblastoma. This rearrangement joins TRBV28 to TRBJ2-7; 8 bases match TRBD2. Here the CDR3 reads CASLEAGGVYEQYF. CDR3 nucleotides: TGTGCCAGCCTCGAGGCGGGGGGCGTTTACGAGCAGTACTTC.